This TCR beta chain was obtained from a study of T cells and copy number aberrations in small-cell lung cancer. Trimming left V 4 bases short and J 2 bases short, with 9 bases between. This CDR3 has 15 amino acids. The V gene's germline CDR1 is KGHSH and CDR2 LQKENI. Study observations and caveats: A small sample size limited this study; results need validation.

Clones were sequenced by immunoSEQ multiplex PCR, and TCRdb holds only the in-frame ones, with some missing. The profile covers 2,500 to 3,000 clones, with less than 85% appearing a single time and about 11% taken by the ten largest. Normal lung samples lay at least 2 cm from the tumor margin. With respect to this clone: Antigen specificity is unknown.

This clonotype was sampled from a man aged 70-80 years with small cell lung cancer. Sequencing was carried out using normal tissue next to the tumor. V is TRBV18 and J is TRBJ2-6; D may be TRBD1 (5 bases). This CDR3 is CASSLQGTGANVLTF. The CDR3 bases are TGTGCCAGCTCACTGCAGGGCACTGGGGCCAACGTCCTGACTTTC.